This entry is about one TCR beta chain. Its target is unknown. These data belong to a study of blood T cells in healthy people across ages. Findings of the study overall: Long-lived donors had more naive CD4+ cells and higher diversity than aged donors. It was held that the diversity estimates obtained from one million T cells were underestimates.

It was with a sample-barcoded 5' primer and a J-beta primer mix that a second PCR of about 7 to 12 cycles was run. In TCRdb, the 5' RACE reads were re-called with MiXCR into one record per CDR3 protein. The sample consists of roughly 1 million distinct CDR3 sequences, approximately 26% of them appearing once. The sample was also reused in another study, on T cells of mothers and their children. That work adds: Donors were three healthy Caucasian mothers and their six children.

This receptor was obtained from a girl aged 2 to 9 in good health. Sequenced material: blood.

In nucleotides, the CDR3 is TGCGCCAGCAGCCCTCCACCTGGGGACAACAATGAGCAGTTCTTC. This translates into CASSPPPGDNNEQFF. This sequence joins TRBV4-1 and TRBJ2-5; weak D call: TRBD1 (6 bases). The end of the DNA is better explained by TRBJ2-1, so the J call may be wrong. CDR1 and CDR2 (germline): MGHRA, YSYEKL. The length of the CDR3 is 15 residues.